These 21 T cell receptor beta chains were all obtained from the same sample, sequenced in a study of monozygotic twins with inflammatory bowel disease. TCRdb reworked the 5' RACE reads into one entry per CDR3 protein, no DNA. The table lists roughly 150,000 distinct CDR3 sequences. What was sequenced was blood. These receptors were collected from a human donor with ulcerative colitis or Crohn's disease, or a healthy co-twin of an affected twin (not recorded which).

V and J are TRBV5-6 and TRBJ2-2; the TCRdb call, TRBD2, lacks DNA for checking. The CDR3 covers 16 residues. The V gene's germline CDR1 is SGHDT and CDR2 YYEEEE. The CDR3 region is CASSWGVAANTGEQFF.

The J gene is TRBJ1-1, the V gene TRBV5-1; the D call from TCRdb, TRBD1, cannot be confirmed without DNA. The germline V gene has CDR1 SGHRS and CDR2 YFSETQ. The CDR3 has 16 residues. CDR3: CASSPRTGTENTEAFF.

This chain's CDR3 is CASSLVLSQTDTQYF. The rearrangement links TRBV7-9 to TRBJ2-3. The germline CDR1 and CDR2 sequences are SEHNR and FQNEAQ (reference sequence). The CDR3 contains 15 residues.

CDR3 sequence: CASSLSRDGGQVNEQFF. This chain links TRBV7-3 with TRBJ2-1; there is no DNA to check the TCRdb D call of TRBD1. There are 17 residues in the CDR3. CDR1 and CDR2 (germline): SGHTA, FQGTGA.

The gene calls are TRBV14 and TRBJ2-5. This CDR3 has 16 amino acids. CDR1 and CDR2 from the germline V gene are SGHDN and FVKESK. The CDR3 protein is CASSQGGYSHQETQYF.

The CDR3 spells CSAGGGSHYNEQFF. This chain connects TRBV20-1 to TRBJ2-1; TCRdb lists TRBD1, though no DNA is available to test this call. The germline gives CDR1 DFQATT, CDR2 SNEGSKA (reference sequence). The CDR3 is made up of 14 amino acids.

The rearrangement uses TRBV5-5 and TRBJ2-7. This CDR3 contains 15 residues. Germline CDR1 SGHKS, CDR2 YYEKEE (reference sequence). The CDR3 region is CASSFASLYSYEQYF.

V usage is TRBV24-1 and J usage is TRBJ2-1; TCRdb designates TRBD1, a call that cannot be tested without DNA. This CDR3 comprises 16 residues. Germline assignment: CDR1 KGHDR and CDR2 SFDVKD. This CDR3 is CATSDQAAAEGNEQFF.

The chain employs TRBV20-1 and TRBJ2-5. The CDR3 sequence is 11 residues long. Per germline, CDR1 DFQATT and CDR2 SNEGSKA (reference sequence). The CDR3 spells CSASDQETQYF.

J is TRBJ1-2 and V is TRBV7-2. CDR3 length: 17 amino acids. Germline assignment: CDR1 SGHTA and CDR2 FQGNSA. The CDR3 protein is CASSLDLAGRANYGYTF.

V and J are TRBV6-5 and TRBJ2-5; the TRBD2 assignment by TCRdb is unverifiable without DNA. The germline gives CDR1 MNHEY, CDR2 SVGAGI. The CDR3 consists of 16 residues. CDR3 amino acids: CASSYSLAAIQETQYF.

V gene TRBV5-6 combines with J gene TRBJ2-5; the D call of TRBD1 rests on TCRdb alone, since no DNA is present to check it. Germline V CDR1 and CDR2: SGHDT, YYEEEE. The CDR3 has 15 amino acids. The CDR3 region is CASSSPSGGGETQYF.

The chain links TRBV19 to TRBJ1-5; TCRdb calls TRBD1, which cannot be checked without DNA. Germline values: CDR1 LNHDA, CDR2 SQIVND (reference sequence). The CDR3 is 14 residues long. The CDR3 loop reads CASTPLDPNQPQHF.

V gene TRBV7-9 combines with J gene TRBJ2-7; the D call of TRBD1 rests on TCRdb alone, since no DNA is present to check it. Germline CDR1 is SEHNR and CDR2 is FQNEAQ (reference sequence). The CDR3 extends over 12 amino acids. This CDR3 reads CASSFRDYEQYF. The full variable domain, its missing parts supplied by reference TRBV7-9 and TRBJ2-7, is DTGVSQNPRHKITKRGQNVTFRCDPISEHNRLYWYRQTLGQGPEFLTYFQNEAQLEKSRLLSDRFSAERPKGSFSTLEIQRTEQGDSAMYLCASSFRDYEQYFGPGTRLTVT.

This chain connects TRBV19 to TRBJ2-1; TCRdb indicates TRBD2, and absent DNA this call remains unverified. CDR1 is LNHDA, CDR2 SQIVND, per germline (reference sequence). This CDR3 comprises 16 residues. CDR3 protein: CASSALLGGAYNEQFF.

The gene calls are TRBV5-5 and TRBJ2-1; the TCRdb D gene call, TRBD2, has no DNA to confirm it. The germline gives CDR1 SGHKS, CDR2 YYEKEE (reference sequence). The length of the CDR3 is 16 residues. This chain's CDR3 is CASRHGVRGVNNEQFF. The full variable domain, its missing parts supplied by reference TRBV5-5 and TRBJ2-1, is DAGVTQSPTHLIKTRGQQVTLRCSPISGHKSVSWYQQVLGQGPQFIFQYYEKEERGRGNFPDRFSARQFPNYSSELNVNALLLGDSALYLCASRHGVRGVNNEQFFGPGTRLTVL.

This CDR3 is CASSSPPTGEYEQYF. The chain joins TRBV27 to TRBJ2-7; TCRdb's D call, TRBD1, is unchecked because there is no DNA. CDR3 length: 15 amino acids. The germline V gene has CDR1 MNHEY and CDR2 SMNVEV (reference sequence).

The V gene is TRBV7-2, the J gene TRBJ2-3; the TRBD1 assignment by TCRdb is unverifiable without DNA. This CDR3 is 16 amino acids long. Looked up from germline, CDR1 is SGHTA and CDR2 is FQGNSA. The CDR3: CASSPSRAGKGDTQYF.

CDR3 sequence reads: CASTSGPFDSPLHF. V gene TRBV9 combines with J gene TRBJ1-6; TCRdb gives TRBD1 as the D gene, but with no DNA this cannot be confirmed. The V gene's germline CDR1 is SGDLS and CDR2 YYNGEE. This CDR3 comprises 14 residues. Drawing the rest from reference TRBV9 and TRBJ1-6, the complete variable domain is DSGVTQTPKHLITATGQRVTLRCSPRSGDLSVYWYQQSLDQGLQFLIQYYNGEERAKGNILERFSAQQFPDLHSELNLSSLELGDSALYFCASTSGPFDSPLHFGNGTRLTVT.

V gene TRBV6-5 combines with J gene TRBJ1-4; there is no DNA to check the TCRdb D call of TRBD1. The CDR3 spans 14 residues. From germline, CDR1 is MNHEY and CDR2 SVGAGI. CDR3: CASSYDRGSEKLFF.

The chain has TRBV11-2 and TRBJ1-1; the D gene TCRdb calls, TRBD1, cannot be checked with no DNA. The CDR3 loop spans 19 amino acids. The germline V gene has CDR1 SGHAT and CDR2 FQNNGV. The CDR3 sequence is CASNVLAQRGRWGNTEAFF.